The 30 T cell receptor beta chains listed next were all sequenced from one sample in a study of shared T cell receptors in the human thymus. TCRdb keeps only in-frame clones here, not all; method: immunoSEQ multiplex PCR. In the table there are approximately 730,000 clones, 70% to 90% of which are singletons. These data also formed part of another study, on human thymus T cells.

Sequencing used thymocytes. The receptors derive from a girl under three years old with a congenital heart defect.

The chain links TRBV19 to TRBJ1-3; weak D call: TRBD1 (6 bases). Trimming pared 10 bases from V and 1 base from J, leaving 8 bases between. The CDR3 has 12 amino acids. The germline CDR1 and CDR2 sequences are LNHDA and SQIVND (reference sequence). In nucleotides, the CDR3 is TGTGCCACCACAGGGTCTGGAAACACCATATATTTT. Its translation is CATTGSGNTIYF.

This clone occurred a few times. Lacking the conserved final phenylalanine or tryptophan, this CDR3 likely reflects a read error. Because the CDR3's place on the DNA is in doubt, the DNA is left out and the CDR3 is given as listed by TCRdb. The genes are TRBV28 and TRBJ1-2. Including both end residues, the CDR3 is 8 amino acids long. In germline, CDR1 is MDHEN, CDR2 SYDVKM. CDR3 protein: CASIVGGA.

This chain links TRBV6-1 with TRBJ1-2, with 8 bases that match TRBD1. Germline loops: CDR1 MNHNS, CDR2 SASEGT. Unmatched junction bases numbered 7, after V lost 6 bases and J lost 10 bases. The CDR3 runs 12 residues. The CDR3 bases are TGTGCCAGCAGCGGACAGGGAGGTAACTACACCTTC. Encoded protein: CASSGQGGNYTF.

V usage is TRBV7-6 and J usage is TRBJ2-1; the match to TRBD1 covers 9 bases. Trimming at V came to 6 bases and at J to 9 bases, leaving 18 bases not matched to a gene. The CDR3 is 17 residues long. Per the germline V gene, CDR1 is SGHVS and CDR2 is FNYEAQ. This CDR3 is CASSISPGTGFHGEQFF. The CDR3 DNA reads TGTGCCAGCAGTATATCCCCCGGGACAGGGTTTCATGGTGAGCAGTTCTTC.

This chain connects TRBV19 to TRBJ1-2, with D hard to call. The CDR3 has 13 amino acids. Germline assignment: CDR1 LNHDA and CDR2 SQIVND (reference sequence). V dropped 5 bases and J dropped 2 bases, with 9 bases sitting between them. The CDR3 reads CASSYTPNYGYTF. CDR3 coding DNA: TGTGCCAGTAGTTACACACCGAACTATGGCTACACCTTC.

The CDR3 DNA follows: TGTGCCAGCAGCTTGGCCGGGGCTGTGGGGGGGGAGCAGTACTTC. Translating it yields CASSLAGAVGGEQYF. The chain carries TRBV5-5 and TRBJ2-7; 7 bases match TRBD2. The germline V gene encodes CDR1 SGHKS and CDR2 YYEKEE (reference sequence). V lost 0 bases, J lost 7 bases, and 10 bases stayed unmatched. CDR3 length equals 15 residues. Complete variable domain (other parts from reference TRBV5-5 and TRBJ2-7): DAGVTQSPTHLIKTRGQQVTLRCSPISGHKSVSWYQQVLGQGPQFIFQYYEKEERGRGNFPDRFSARQFPNYSSELNVNALLLGDSALYLCASSLAGAVGGEQYFGPGTRLTVT.

The CDR3 spells CASSSQGQPQHF. In nucleotides, the CDR3 is TGTGCCAGCAGCTCACAGGGTCAGCCCCAGCATTTT. The chain has TRBV7-2 and TRBJ1-5; D is perhaps TRBD1 (6 bases). This CDR3 has 12 residues. The germline gives CDR1 SGHTA, CDR2 FQGNSA. Trimming removed 4 bases at V and 6 bases at J, with 7 bases between.

The rearrangement joins TRBV27 to TRBJ2-6; tentative D call: TRBD2 (5 bases). The CDR3 runs 17 residues. Germline loops: CDR1 MNHEY, CDR2 SMNVEV (reference sequence). V was trimmed by 5 bases and J by 0 bases, leaving 14 bases between them. CDR3 nucleotides: TGTGCCAGCAGTCGCGAGGGTACCCACTCTGGGGCCAACGTCCTGACTTTC. Its translation: CASSREGTHSGANVLTF. The variable domain in full, with the rest retrieved from reference TRBV27 and TRBJ2-6, is EAQVTQNPRYLITVTGKKLTVTCSQNMNHEYMSWYRQDPGLGLRQIYYSMNVEVTDKGDVPEGYKVSRKEKRNFPLILESPSPNQTSLYFCASSREGTHSGANVLTFGAGSRLTVL.

This sequence joins TRBV27 and TRBJ1-5, with 10 bases fitting TRBD1. The CDR3 loop spans 16 amino acids. Germline lookup yields CDR1 MNHEY and CDR2 SMNVEV (reference sequence). J was trimmed by 6 bases and V by 5 bases; bases with no gene match: 10. The CDR3 DNA reads as TGTGCCAGCAGTCCGCGGGACAGGGGAAGGGCTCAGCCCCAGCATTTT. Protein: CASSPRDRGRAQPQHF.

The V and J genes are TRBV12-5 and TRBJ1-5, with 8 bases identical to TRBD1. The CDR3 consists of 19 residues. Germline CDR1 is LGHNT and CDR2 is FRNRAP. J was trimmed by 5 bases and V by 6 bases; bases with no gene match: 21. CDR3 nucleotide sequence: TGTGCTAGTGGCTCCGACAGGGGATATAGACAGAGAAGTGATCAGCCCCAGCATTTT. Encoded protein: CASGSDRGYRQRSDQPQHF. The variable domain in full, with the rest retrieved from reference TRBV12-5 and TRBJ1-5, is DARVTQTPRHKVTEMGQEVTMRCQPILGHNTVFWYRQTMMQGLELLAYFRNRAPLDDSGMPKDRFSAEMPDATLATLKIQPSEPRDSAVYFCASGSDRGYRQRSDQPQHFGDGTRLSIL.

The chain joins TRBV4-3 to TRBJ1-6; no definite D call. Germline values: CDR1 LGHNA, CDR2 YSLEER. The CDR3 is 13 amino acids. The V and J ends lost 0 bases and 10 bases respectively, with 7 bases between them. The CDR3 protein is CASSQEWRSPLHF. In DNA, the CDR3 is TGCGCCAGCAGCCAAGAGTGGCGGTCACCCCTCCACTTT.

CDR3 region: CASSSPQGLDNTEAFF. CDR3 DNA: TGTGCCAGCAGCTCCCCACAGGGGTTAGATAACACTGAAGCTTTCTTT. The V gene is TRBV7-9, the J gene TRBJ1-1; 7 bases align to TRBD1. The V segment lost 4 bases and the J segment 2 bases; nucleotides outside the gene matches: 10. Germline CDR1 is SEHNR and CDR2 is FQNEAQ (reference sequence). The CDR3 has 16 residues.

This clone was recorded only once. V is TRBV5-1 and J is TRBJ1-1; D possibly corresponds to TRBD1 (5 bases). Germline V gene sequence: CDR1 SGHRS, CDR2 YFSETQ. The CDR3 extends over 12 amino acids. V was cut by 2 bases and J by 9 bases, with 11 bases left in between. CDR3 bases: TGCGCCAGCAGCTTAGAATCAGGGAAAGCTTTCTTT. Protein product: CASSLESGKAFF.

The chain joins TRBV4-3 to TRBJ1-3; D is uncertain. The germline V gene encodes CDR1 LGHNA and CDR2 YSLEER. This CDR3 has 18 amino acids. Between the trimmed V and J ends, which lost 3 bases and 1 base, there was a span of 19 bases. The CDR3 bases are TGCGCCAGCAGCCATCCCGACACCGGCGACGAATCTGGAAACACCATATATTTT. Its translation: CASSHPDTGDESGNTIYF.

V is TRBV30 and J is TRBJ1-1, with D hard to call. This CDR3 spans 13 amino acids. Trimming cost V 0 bases and J 3 bases, with 8 bases left between them. Germline CDR1 GTSNPN, CDR2 SVGIG (reference sequence). The CDR3 loop is CAWSVRSDTEAFF. CDR3 coding DNA: TGTGCCTGGAGTGTTCGATCGGACACTGAAGCTTTCTTT. Looking up the rest from reference TRBV30 and TRBJ1-1 gives the full variable domain: SQTIHQWPATLVQPVGSPLSLECTVEGTSNPNLYWYRQAAGRGLQLLFYSVGIGQISSEVPQNLSASRPQDRQFILSSKKLLLSDSGFYLCAWSVRSDTEAFFGQGTRLTVV.

DNA for the CDR3: TGTGCCAGCAGCCCCTCAGTTGGAAACACCATATATTTT. Residues: CASSPSVGNTIYF. This sequence joins TRBV7-9 and TRBJ1-3, with D unresolved. Deletions cut 5 bases from V and 3 bases from J, with 8 bases between. The CDR3 runs to 13 residues. Germline CDR1 is SEHNR and CDR2 is FQNEAQ (reference sequence).

This clone was detected only once. The chain joins TRBV5-1 to TRBJ1-3; 8 bases align to TRBD1. The germline V gene encodes CDR1 SGHRS and CDR2 YFSETQ. There are 19 residues in the CDR3. The junction had 17 bases not matched to a gene; V was cut back by 2 bases and J by 4 bases. The CDR3 protein is CASSFSRRVPGQVGNTIYF. DNA of the CDR3: TGCGCCAGCAGCTTTTCCCGGCGCGTGCCGGGACAGGTCGGAAACACCATATATTTT.

The chain links TRBV4-1 to TRBJ2-7, with a weak D call TRBD1 (5 bases). CDR3 length: 16 amino acids. Per germline, CDR1 MGHRA and CDR2 YSYEKL. V was cut by 1 base and J by 0 bases, with 13 bases left in between. CDR3 loop: CASSQVPGRFSYEQYF. DNA of the CDR3: TGCGCCAGCAGCCAAGTACCAGGGCGGTTCTCCTACGAGCAGTACTTC.

The chain employs TRBV4-1 and TRBJ1-6, with 7 bases that match TRBD1. The J segment lost 0 bases and the V segment lost 3 bases, leaving 11 bases of the junction unmatched. Germline V gives CDR1 MGHRA, CDR2 YSYEKL. This CDR3 is 19 amino acids long. CDR3 region: CASSHPRQGANSYNSPLHF. In DNA, the CDR3 is TGCGCCAGCAGCCACCCGAGACAGGGAGCGAACTCCTATAATTCACCCCTCCACTTT.

This chain connects TRBV29-1 to TRBJ2-3; D is possibly TRBD2 (5 bases). V gave up 7 bases and J gave up 3 bases, with 14 bases separating them. Germline CDR1 and CDR2: SQVTM and ANQGSEA. The CDR3 spans 13 residues. CDR3 sequence: CSARPTRTDTQYF. In nucleotides, the CDR3 is TGCAGCGCCCGACCCACTAGAACAGATACGCAGTATTTT.

The J gene is TRBJ2-7, the V gene TRBV11-2, with D perhaps matching TRBD2 (5 bases). Trimming took 4 bases from V and 2 from J, leaving 12 bases between them. CDR1 is SGHAT, CDR2 FQNNGV, per germline. This CDR3 has 14 residues. As DNA, the CDR3 is TGTGCCAGCAGCTATCGGGGTTTAGCCTACGAGCAGTACTTC. It specifies CASSYRGLAYEQYF.

The gene calls are TRBV7-9 and TRBJ2-7; 8 positions agree with TRBD2. Germline V gene data show CDR1 as SEHNR and CDR2 as FQNEAQ (reference sequence). J lost 3 bases, V lost 1 base, and 8 bases had no gene match. CDR3 length equals 16 residues. The CDR3 is CASSLEASGLGYEQYF. The CDR3 region has the DNA TGTGCCAGCAGCTTAGAGGCTAGCGGGCTAGGCTACGAGCAGTACTTC.

J is TRBJ1-4 and V is TRBV4-1; 8 bases match TRBD1. Germline V gene sequence: CDR1 MGHRA, CDR2 YSYEKL. Trimming took 0 bases from V and 0 from J; bases not matched to a gene: 12. This CDR3 has 20 amino acids. CDR3 nucleotides: TGCGCCAGCAGCCAAGATAGGGAACGGACAGGGAACGCAACTAATGAAAAACTGTTTTTT. Translation: CASSQDRERTGNATNEKLFF.

V and J are TRBV27 and TRBJ2-1, with D perhaps matching TRBD2 (7 bases). CDR1 is MNHEY, CDR2 SMNVEV, per germline (reference sequence). V shed 5 bases and J shed 7 bases, with 21 bases lying between them. The CDR3 covers 16 residues. The CDR3 DNA reads as TGTGCCAGCAGTCACCCGGGTGGGGGGGGGCGGAATGAGCAGTTCTTC. It codes for CASSHPGGGGRNEQFF.

The gene calls are TRBV7-6 and TRBJ2-7, with 9 bases identical to TRBD2. CDR1 and CDR2 from the germline V gene are SGHVS and FNYEAQ. After removal of 2 bases from V and 3 bases from J, the junction contained 11 bases not matched to a gene. The CDR3 covers 17 residues. The CDR3 bases are TGTGCCAGCAGCTTATTACTAGCGGGTATACTACTCTACGAGCAGTACTTC. It specifies CASSLLLAGILLYEQYF.

For the CDR3, the DNA is TGCGCCAGCAGCTTGCGGACTAGCGGGGGGGCTTACACCGGGGAGCTGTTTTTT. Translating gives CASSLRTSGGAYTGELFF. The rearrangement links TRBV5-1 to TRBJ2-2; 15 nucleotides match TRBD2. CDR1 SGHRS and CDR2 YFSETQ come from the germline V gene. The ends lost 1 base at V and 3 bases at J; junction bases unmatched: 4. CDR3 size: 18 residues.

V and J are TRBV7-2 and TRBJ2-7; 9 nucleotides align to TRBD2. V was pared by 5 bases and J by 1 base, with 12 bases of the junction left unmatched. This CDR3 spans 17 amino acids. CDR1 is SGHTA, CDR2 FQGNSA, per germline. The CDR3 DNA reads as TGTGCCAGCAGCCAAAGAGGCGGGAGGGTTGGGTCCTACGAGCAGTACTTC. Residues: CASSQRGGRVGSYEQYF.

The rearrangement joins TRBV7-9 to TRBJ2-5, with no clear D. This CDR3 spans 14 amino acids. Germline V gene data show CDR1 as SEHNR and CDR2 as FQNEAQ (reference sequence). Trimming cost V 5 bases and J 2 bases, with 12 bases left between them. In DNA, the CDR3 is TGTGCCAGCAGCCCCGCTGGGCAGCAAGAGACCCAGTACTTC. Protein sequence: CASSPAGQQETQYF.

This chain links TRBV13 with TRBJ1-6; possibly TRBD1 for D (6 bases). Germline CDR1 and CDR2: PRHDT and FYEKMQ (reference sequence). The CDR3 is made up of 17 amino acids. Trimming took 5 bases from V and 0 from J, leaving 14 bases between them. In DNA, the CDR3 is TGTGCCAGCAGCCAAGGAAGGACAGCCTCCTATAATTCACCCCTCCACTTT. It yields the protein CASSQGRTASYNSPLHF.

The J gene is TRBJ2-7, the V gene TRBV7-2; D is possibly TRBD1 (5 bases). V lost 1 base and J lost 3, with 25 bases in between. CDR3 length equals 19 residues. Looked up from germline, CDR1 is SGHTA and CDR2 is FQGNSA. The CDR3 DNA is TGTGCCAGCAGCTTAGTCTGGGGCAGGGAATCCTTACTCAACTACGAGCAGTACTTC. It yields the protein CASSLVWGRESLLNYEQYF.